Only a few counts were recorded for the clone carrying this TCR beta chain. Its antigen is not identified. The data are from a study of T-cell memory formation after mild COVID-19. Turning to the study itself: TCR clusters were mostly donor specific.

The CDR3 length is 11 residues. In germline, CDR1 is SGHAT, CDR2 FQNNGV. V was clipped by 4 bases and J by 16 bases; unmatched bases: 6. Study findings and constraints: Largely, contracting CD4+ clones fell within CM and EM, and contracting CD8+ clones within EMRA. Second-wave clones peaking on day 37 lacked confirmed SARS-CoV-2 specificity. Contracting clones from day 15 to 85 showed balanced CD4/CD8; later expanders favored CD4+.

TCRdb re-called the 5' RACE reads through MiXCR, storing one row per CDR3 protein. The data contain nearly 350,000 distinct CDR3 sequences, about an eighth of them singletons. Sequences were obtained from PBMCs or a T cell subset sorted from them (not recorded which). This clonotype was obtained from a man aged 18 to 30 who had mild COVID-19 (a few samples of this study predate the infection). Cell type and time point are not known. The gene calls are TRBV11-2 and TRBJ2-2, with 7 bases lining up with TRBD1. This CDR3 is CASSSTGSPFF. CDR3 nucleotides: TGTGCCAGCAGCTCGACAGGGAGCCCGTTTTTT.